This TCR beta chain derives from a study of cytomegalovirus exposure and HLA in healthy donors. Note on this clone: The target antigen is unknown.

PCR involved 60 Vbeta and 13 Jbeta primers. As originally analysed: Per a later analysis, the number of unique TCR beta chains was some 75 million, of which about 11 million were shared. Here immunoSEQ multiplex PCR was the method, and the copy in TCRdb shows in-frame clones only, minus some. V and J calls and clone size are given by that table; D and trimming were obtained from the DNA. The sample records over 60,000 clones, roughly 65% being singletons. The junction had 10 bases not matched to a gene; V was cut back by 4 bases and J by 4 bases. Germline V gives CDR1 SGHRS, CDR2 YFSETQ. The CDR3 sequence is 15 residues long. Overall study results and limits: Later, an analysis showed that TCR beta chains associated with HLA were more clonally expanded than others that were equally common. Cytomegalovirus status was reportedly diagnosed by the classifier with high specificity and sensitivity. When the data were analyzed later, several of the most significant clusters appeared to be linked to common viral pathogens.

The source is a male donor in good health and CMV-seropositive. The sequencing sample was made of PBMCs. The V gene is TRBV5-1, the J gene TRBJ2-5, with 7 bases aligning to TRBD1. The CDR3 sequence: CASSPVPGQRETQYF. DNA of the CDR3: TGCGCCAGCAGCCCAGTCCCGGGACAGAGAGAGACCCAGTACTTC. Full variable domain (rest looked up from reference TRBV5-1 and TRBJ2-5): KAGVTQTPRYLIKTRGQQVTLSCSPISGHRSVSWYQQTPGQGLQFLFEYFSETQRNKGNFPGRFSGRQFSNSRSEMNVSTLELGDSALYLCASSPVPGQRETQYFGPGTRLLVL.